A selection of T cell receptor beta chains follows, all from one sample in a study of blood T cell repertoires in COVID-19. Repertoires were generated with immunoSEQ multiplex PCR, while TCRdb's copy carries only in-frame clones and drops some. The data contain 25,000 to 30,000 clones, 81% of them singletons. The sequenced material came from peripheral blood. These receptors were obtained from a woman in her fifties or sixties with acute or convalescent COVID-19. Each CDR3 is given with its conserved first and last residue. The D gene is left open where the match is weak. A row's size may be missing; if present it is once, few, many or a size class.

D	V	size	J	DNA	CDR3
TRBD1	TRBV28	.	TRBJ1-5	TGTGCCAGCAGTAGACTTCCGGGACAGGGCAGTCAGCCCCAGCATTTT	CASSRLPGQGSQPQHF
.	TRBV12-3/TRBV12-4	few	TRBJ1-2	TGTGCCAGCAGTGCCCAGGTCTCGGCTGGCTACACCTTC	CASSAQVSAGYTF
TRBD1	TRBV28	.	TRBJ1-6	TGTGCCAGCAGTCTCGACAGGGTTTATAATTCACCCCTCCACTTT	CASSLDRVYNSPLHF
TRBD1	TRBV24-1	.	TRBJ2-4	TGTGCCACCAGTGATAGGGGGCGCGGGAACATTCAGTACTTC	CATSDRGRGNIQYF
TRBD1	TRBV5-6	.	TRBJ2-6	TGTGCCAGCCTGTTAACAGGGGGCCCCTCTGGGGCCAACGTCCTGACTTTC	CASLLTGGPSGANVLTF
.	TRBV18	.	TRBJ1-1	TGTGCCAGCTCACAGTCGGGAAACACTGAAACTTTCTTT	CASSQSGNTETFF
.	TRBV30	.	TRBJ2-2	TGTGCCTGGAGTCCCCTGGGCAGGGACACCGGGGAGCTGTTTTTT	CAWSPLGRDTGELFF
.	TRBV30	few	TRBJ2-3	TGTGCCTGGAGGGCAGGGGTGAACACAGATACGCAGTATTTT	CAWRAGVNTDTQYF
.	TRBV29-1	few	TRBJ1-1	TGCAGCGTTTCACAGAATTTCATGAACACTGAAGCTTTCTTT	CSVSQNFMNTEAFF
.	TRBV3-1/TRBV3-2	.	TRBJ2-1	TGTGCCAGCAGCCAAGGGCGGCCCGGTGAGCAGTTCTTC	CASSQGRPGEQFF
TRBD2	TRBV2	.	TRBJ2-7	TGTGCCAGCACCACGGCTGGGGAGGGAGTCCACGAGCAGTACTTC	CASTTAGEGVHEQYF
.	TRBV30	.	TRBJ2-3	TGTGCCTGGAGTGTAAGGGGGGGAGATACGCAGTATTTT	CAWSVRGGDTQYF
TRBD1	TRBV9	.	TRBJ2-7	TGTGCCAGCAGCCCTCGGACAGGGTCGGAGCAGTACTTC	CASSPRTGSEQYF
TRBD2	TRBV2	.	TRBJ2-1	TGTGCCAGCAACACGCCGAGCGGGGGGATCTATGAGCAGTTCTTC	CASNTPSGGIYEQFF
.	TRBV5-6	.	TRBJ1-3	TGTGCCAGCAGCTTAGGTCTCACGGGGAACACCATATATTTT	CASSLGLTGNTIYF
.	TRBV24-1	.	TRBJ1-3	TGTGCCACCAGTGATTCGTCCAGGGAGGCCGGAAACACCATATATTTT	CATSDSSREAGNTIYF
.	TRBV28	.	TRBJ2-3	TGTGCCAGCCGACCACAGGGCACAGATACGCAGTATTTT	CASRPQGTDTQYF
TRBD1	TRBV7-3	once	TRBJ1-1	TGTGCCAGCAGCCTATTCGGACAGGGTAACACTGAAGCTTTCTTT	CASSLFGQGNTEAFF
.	TRBV2	.	TRBJ1-3	TGTGCCAGCCGGGGACAAGGGAGTGCTGGAAACACCATATATTTT	CASRGQGSAGNTIYF
.	TRBV27	.	TRBJ1-1	TGTGCCAGCAGTTTATTTGGGCAGCCCGAAATGAACACTGAAGCTTTCTTT	CASSLFGQPEMNTEAFF
.	TRBV9	.	TRBJ1-2	TGTGCCAGCAGGGGAATAGGACAGTATGGCTACACCTTC	CASRGIGQYGYTF
TRBD2	TRBV30	.	TRBJ2-7	TGTGCCCTACGCGAGCGGGGGGTAAAATACGAGCAGTACTTC	CALRERGVKYEQYF
TRBD1	TRBV5-1	.	TRBJ2-7	TGCGCCAGCAGCTTGGCCGGGACAGATTTAGCCTACGAGCAGTACTTC	CASSLAGTDLAYEQYF
.	TRBV5-1	.	TRBJ1-1	TGCGCCAGCAGCTTGAGATTTACAGGGAGTCCGAACACTGAAGCTTTCTTT	CASSLRFTGSPNTEAFF
.	TRBV6-5	.	TRBJ1-4	TGTGCCAGCAGTTTCCACAGGCCAACTAATGAAAAACTGTTTTTT	CASSFHRPTNEKLFF
.	TRBV5-1	.	TRBJ2-5	TGCGCCAGCAGCCAGACGCGGGAGACCCAGTACTTC	CASSQTRETQYF
.	TRBV14	few	TRBJ1-1	TGTGCCAGCAGCCTGAGAACAGGGAACACTGAAGCTTTCTTT	CASSLRTGNTEAFF
TRBD1	TRBV9	few	TRBJ1-1	TGTGCCAGCAGCGTGGGGACAGGGATTGAAGCTTTCTTT	CASSVGTGIEAFF
.	TRBV28	.	TRBJ1-1	TGTGCCAGCAACCCGACAGCGAACACTGAAGCTTTCTTT	CASNPTANTEAFF
TRBD1	TRBV30	.	TRBJ1-3	TGTGCCTGGAGAAGGGACAGGGGATCTGGAAACACCATATATTTT	CAWRRDRGSGNTIYF
.	TRBV7-9	.	TRBJ2-7	TGTGCCAGCAGCTTAGGTGGGACAAGCTACGAGCAGTACTTC	CASSLGGTSYEQYF
.	TRBV5-1	.	TRBJ1-1	TGCGCCAGCAGCTTGGAGGGGAGGGTAGGGGCTTTCTTT	CASSLEGRVGAFF
.	TRBV28	.	TRBJ2-3	TGTGCCAGCAGCCTACCTCGGGGCACAGATACGCAGTATTTT	CASSLPRGTDTQYF
.	TRBV7-9	.	TRBJ2-3	TGTGCCAGCAGCTTACTTCTTAGGGGGACAGATACGCAGTATTTT	CASSLLLRGTDTQYF
.	TRBV2	.	TRBJ2-5	TGTGCCAGCAGGATACCCCGGGGGTGGGAGACCCAGTACTTC	CASRIPRGWETQYF
.	TRBV18	few	TRBJ1-4	TGTGCCAGCTCCGGCCGGGTCACTAATGAAAAACTGTTTTTT	CASSGRVTNEKLFF
TRBD1	TRBV19	few	TRBJ2-2	TGTGCCAGTAGTTCCCGACAGGGCGAGTCCGGGGAGCTGTTTTTT	CASSSRQGESGELFF
.	TRBV30	.	TRBJ2-5	TGTGCCTGGAGCGCCCCAGGGTCAACTGAGACCCAGTACTTC	CAWSAPGSTETQYF
TRBD1	TRBV6-6	once	TRBJ1-1	TGTGCCTCAAAAGCAGGGGGCATGAACACTGAAGCTTTCTTT	CASKAGGMNTEAFF
TRBD1	TRBV3-1/TRBV3-2	.	TRBJ1-4	TGTGCCAGCAGCCAACAGGGGGCGGGTAATGAAAAACTGTTTTTT	CASSQQGAGNEKLFF
TRBD2	TRBV19	.	TRBJ2-1	TGTGCCAGTAGTATAGAGGGGCTAGCGGTGTACAATGAGCAGTTCTTC	CASSIEGLAVYNEQFF
TRBD1	TRBV7-2	.	TRBJ2-3	TGTGCCAGCGCGGTCCCGGGACAGTGGAATACGCAGTATTTT	CASAVPGQWNTQYF
TRBD1	TRBV6-5	.	TRBJ2-7	TGTGCCAGCAGGCAGGCCGGGACAGGGTTCTACGAGCAGTACTTC	CASRQAGTGFYEQYF
.	TRBV5-5	.	TRBJ1-2	TGTGCCAGCAGCATAGCCCCCGGGACAACTAACTATGGCTACACCTTC	CASSIAPGTTNYGYTF
TRBD1	TRBV5-5	.	TRBJ1-2	TGTGCCAGCAGCCCAAGGACAGGGGTTGGGAACTATGGCTACACCTTC	CASSPRTGVGNYGYTF
.	TRBV7-9	once	TRBJ1-1	TGTGCCAGCAGCCCCCCCGGGGGATGGCGAGCTTTCTTT	CASSPPGGWRAFF
.	TRBV5-1	.	TRBJ1-1	TGCGCCAGCAGCTTGGTGGCAGGGAAGAACACTGAAGCTTTCTTT	CASSLVAGKNTEAFF
TRBD1	TRBV5-1	few	TRBJ2-7	TGCGCCAGCAGTTCTGGAGGACAGGCGTGGGAGCAGTACTTC	CASSSGGQAWEQYF
TRBD1	TRBV2	.	TRBJ1-2	TGTGCCAGCAGTCCCGACAGGGGGAAGAACTATGGCTACACCTTC	CASSPDRGKNYGYTF
.	TRBV6-5	.	TRBJ1-2	TGTGCCAGCAGCCCCGTCCCTTGGAGCTATGGCTACACCTTC	CASSPVPWSYGYTF
.	TRBV4-1	.	TRBJ2-5	TGCGCCAGCAGCCAAGATCCTCGGGAGACCCAGTACTTC	CASSQDPRETQYF